The rows below give T cell receptor beta chains drawn from one sample of a study of T cell responses to AZD1222 COVID-19 vaccine. Profiling relied on immunoSEQ multiplex PCR, and the TCRdb table lists in-frame clones only, not all of them. The sample carries 100,000 to 150,000 clones, over 85% recorded once. Material: peripheral blood, obtained 28 days after the second AZD1222 dose. The receptors were gathered from an adult who received the AZD1222 COVID-19 vaccine. CDR3s include the opening cysteine and the closing phenylalanine or tryptophan. Fields, in order: V gene, J gene, CDR3 length, clone size, D gene, CDR3 protein, CDR3 DNA. D genes are given only for firm matches. Only some rows state a clone size, as once, few, many or a class for expanded clones.

TRBV5-4	TRBJ1-2	13	NA	TRBD1	CASSFETGDGYTF	TGTGCCAGCAGCTTTGAGACAGGGGACGGCTACACCTTC
TRBV9	TRBJ2-7	15	many	TRBD1	CASSALRQGDYEQYF	TGTGCCAGCAGCGCACTTCGACAGGGGGATTACGAGCAGTACTTC
TRBV10-3	TRBJ1-2	13	once	NA	CAISEQRAQGYTF	TGTGCCATCAGTGAACAAAGGGCACAGGGCTACACCTTC
TRBV18	TRBJ1-1	17	NA	TRBD1	CASSPQNRGIGNTEAFF	TGTGCCAGCTCACCACAGAACAGGGGGATTGGGAACACTGAAGCTTTCTTT
TRBV9	TRBJ2-1	12	NA	NA	CASSVVDREQFF	TGTGCCAGCAGCGTAGTGGACCGCGAGCAGTTCTTC
TRBV4-3	TRBJ2-1	15	NA	NA	CASSQAGSSYNEQFF	TGCGCCAGCAGCCAAGCGGGGAGTTCCTACAATGAGCAGTTCTTC
TRBV11-2	TRBJ1-3	15	NA	TRBD1	CASSSGQVKGNTIYF	TGTGCCAGCAGCTCCGGACAGGTCAAGGGAAACACCATATATTTT
TRBV29-1	TRBJ2-1	13	NA	TRBD1	CSGDRDGRDEQFF	TGCAGCGGGGACAGGGACGGGCGGGATGAGCAGTTCTTC
TRBV5-4	TRBJ1-1	17	NA	NA	CASSPITSGQLNTEAFF	TGTGCCAGCAGCCCAATAACTAGCGGACAGTTGAACACTGAAGCTTTCTTT
TRBV19	TRBJ1-1	14	few	NA	CASSPQDVGTEAFF	TGTGCCAGTAGTCCCCAGGACGTTGGCACTGAAGCTTTCTTT
TRBV28	TRBJ1-1	14	NA	TRBD1	CASSPQGGGTEAFF	TGTGCCAGCAGTCCCCAGGGGGGGGGCACTGAAGCTTTCTTT
TRBV7-9	TRBJ1-5	17	NA	TRBD1	CASSLAGLGTGNQPQHF	TGTGCCAGCAGCTTAGCGGGTTTAGGGACAGGCAATCAGCCCCAGCATTTT
TRBV6-5	TRBJ1-1	15	NA	NA	CASSYSWTVNTEAFF	TGTGCCAGCAGTTACTCGTGGACCGTGAACACTGAAGCTTTCTTT